These 27 T cell receptor beta chains were all obtained from the same sample, sequenced in a study of response to subunit inactivated influenza vaccine. TCRdb re-called the RT-PCR reads with MiXCR, one entry per CDR3 protein. The table shows about 700,000 distinct CDR3 sequences, with around 16% occurring only once. The sequences come from PBMCs from blood, collected 12 days after vaccination. The receptors come from a man aged 45 to 65 who received an inactivated influenza vaccine.

The chain carries TRBV25-1 and TRBJ2-7, with TRBD2 matching 9 bases. The CDR3 is 14 residues long. Germline-derived CDR1 and CDR2 are MGHDK and SYGVNS. After removal of 7 bases from V and 2 bases from J, the junction contained 6 bases not matched to a gene. This CDR3 is CASNSGRGAYEQYF. The CDR3 DNA reads as TGTGCCAGCAATAGCGGGAGAGGGGCCTACGAGCAGTACTTC.

The CDR3 DNA follows: TGTGCCAGCAGCCAAGCCGGGACTAGCGACAATGAGCAGTTCTTC. This encodes CASSQAGTSDNEQFF. This rearrangement joins TRBV7-2 to TRBJ2-1; 10 positions match TRBD2. CDR1 and CDR2 (germline): SGHTA, FQGNSA. Unmatched junction bases numbered 6, after V lost 5 bases and J lost 5 bases. There are 15 residues in the CDR3.

This clonotype was seen at least ten times. The V and J genes are TRBV28 and TRBJ2-7; 7 bases map to TRBD2. The CDR3 has 12 residues. Germline CDR1 is MDHEN and CDR2 is SYDVKM. V lost 6 bases, J lost 4 bases, and 3 bases stayed unmatched. CDR3: CASSRGGYEQYF. The CDR3 coding sequence is TGTGCCAGCAGCCGCGGGGGTTACGAGCAGTACTTC.

This clonotype was picked up a small number of times. This chain joins TRBV28 and TRBJ2-2, with TRBD1 as a possible D gene (5 bases). This CDR3 has 13 residues. In germline, CDR1 is MDHEN, CDR2 SYDVKM. Trimming stripped 6 bases from V and 3 bases from J, with 8 bases between. The CDR3 protein is CASRPGYTGELFF. CDR3 nucleotide sequence: TGTGCCAGCAGGCCAGGGTACACCGGGGAGCTGTTTTTT.

The rearrangement uses TRBV7-2 and TRBJ1-1, with D hard to call. There are 13 residues in the CDR3. Trimming cost V 2 bases and J 7 bases, with 11 bases left between them. Germline V gene lookup returns CDR1 SGHTA and CDR2 FQGNSA. The CDR3 reads CASSLMGSREAFF. CDR3 bases: TGTGCCAGCAGCTTAATGGGCAGCCGTGAAGCTTTCTTT.

Many counts were recorded for this clonotype. J is TRBJ2-5 and V is TRBV18; D might be TRBD1 (6 bases). The V and J ends lost 4 bases and 2 bases respectively, with 17 bases between them. Germline V lookup: CDR1 KGHSH, CDR2 LQKENI. The CDR3 runs 16 residues. The CDR3, as DNA: TGTGCCAGCTCACGTTCCCAGACAGGAGAGCAAGAGACCCAGTACTTC. Translating it yields CASSRSQTGEQETQYF. Drawing the rest from reference TRBV18 and TRBJ2-5, the complete variable domain is NAGVMQNPRHLVRRRGQEARLRCSPMKGHSHVYWYRQLPEEGLKFMVYLQKENIIDESGMPKERFSAEFPKEGPSILRIQQVVRGDSAAYFCASSRSQTGEQETQYFGPGTRLLVL.

The V gene is TRBV27, the J gene TRBJ2-7; D may be TRBD1 or TRBD2 (6 bases each). This CDR3 is 15 amino acids long. Germline V gene lookup returns CDR1 MNHEY and CDR2 SMNVEV (reference sequence). Trimming removed 2 bases from V and 2 bases from J, with 13 bases in between. The chain's CDR3 is CASSLRRGAPYEQYF. CDR3 nucleotide sequence: TGTGCCAGCAGTTTAAGGAGGGGGGCCCCCTACGAGCAGTACTTC.

This clonotype was observed a handful of times. The rearrangement uses TRBV7-2 and TRBJ1-5; 7 nucleotides line up with TRBD1. V lost 3 bases and J lost 0; bases outside the gene matches: 5. Germline assignment: CDR1 SGHTA and CDR2 FQGNSA. This CDR3 contains 16 residues. The CDR3, as DNA: TGTGCCAGCAGCTTCGGACAGGTCCCTAGCAATCAGCCCCAGCATTTT. Protein product: CASSFGQVPSNQPQHF.

This clonotype was counted a few times. The chain is built from TRBV18 and TRBJ2-7; the match to TRBD2 covers 8 bases. CDR1 and CDR2 (germline): KGHSH, LQKENI. V shed 2 bases, J shed 7 bases, and the junction held 7 bases outside the gene matches. The CDR3 sequence is 14 residues long. This chain's CDR3 is CASSPGTGTREQYF. CDR3 nucleotide sequence: TGTGCCAGCTCACCAGGGACGGGGACTAGAGAGCAGTACTTC.

With respect to this clonotype: One end of the junction does not line up with germline, which may come from a read error. This chain joins TRBV20-1 and TRBJ2-1; 8 bases are shared with TRBD2. This CDR3 comprises 21 residues. Germline-derived CDR1 and CDR2 are DFQATT and SNEGSKA (reference sequence). This CDR3 reads CCARDGSFVGSGSLSYNEQFF. In nucleotides, the CDR3 is TGCTGTGCTAGAGATGGCTCATTTGTTGGGAGCGGGAGTCTGTCCTACAATGAGCAGTTCTTC.

Remarks on this clonotype: One end of the junction is discordant with germline, which a read error may explain. The CDR3 DNA reads TGTGCCAGCACTTTAGGTAGCAGCTTGGGCTACACCTTC. Translated: CASTLGSSLGYTF. The V and J genes are TRBV12-3 or TRBV12-4 and TRBJ1-2; no clear D gene. The CDR3 is 13 residues long.

The V call is TRBV30, the J call TRBJ2-5; TRBD2 is a possible D gene (6 bases). V lost 5 bases to trimming and J lost 1 base, with 8 bases between them. Germline CDR1 and CDR2: GTSNPN and SVGIG (reference sequence). This CDR3 contains 12 residues. The chain's CDR3 is CAWVGLQETQYF. As DNA, the CDR3 is TGTGCCTGGGTGGGACTCCAAGAGACCCAGTACTTC. The whole variable domain, filled in from reference TRBV30 and TRBJ2-5, reads SQTIHQWPATLVQPVGSPLSLECTVEGTSNPNLYWYRQAAGRGLQLLFYSVGIGQISSEVPQNLSASRPQDRQFILSSKKLLLSDSGFYLCAWVGLQETQYFGPGTRLLVL.

The V and J genes are TRBV2 and TRBJ2-7; TRBD1 is a possible D gene (6 bases). The CDR3 has 16 amino acids. Trimming left V 1 base short and J 4 bases short, with 17 bases between. CDR1 SNHLY and CDR2 FYNNEI come from the germline V gene. The CDR3 is CASSEGWQGYSYEQYF. CDR3 in DNA: TGTGCCAGCAGTGAAGGGTGGCAGGGGTATTCGTACGAGCAGTACTTC.

A few counts support this clonotype. This chain connects TRBV6-1 to TRBJ1-5, with unresolved D. Trimming shortened V by 7 bases and J by 1 base, and 14 bases separated the two germline ends. CDR3 length equals 15 residues. Germline lookup yields CDR1 MNHNS and CDR2 SASEGT. CDR3 sequence (DNA): TGTGCCAGCACGGTCCAAACAGCGAGCAATCAGCCCCAGCATTTT. This codes for CASTVQTASNQPQHF.

This chain links TRBV6-5 with TRBJ1-1, with TRBD1 matching 8 bases. V lost 2 bases to trimming and J lost 1 base; unmatched junction nucleotides: 6. The CDR3 consists of 16 residues. From germline, CDR1 is MNHEY and CDR2 SVGAGI. CDR3 DNA sequence: TGTGCCAGCAGTTACACCGGACAGGGCCCGAACACTGAAGCTTTCTTT. Amino acids: CASSYTGQGPNTEAFF.

The CDR3 DNA follows: TGCAGTGCTAGAGGAGGGAGGTGGGGGACCGCCTACAATGAGCAGTTCTTC. This codes for CSARGGRWGTAYNEQFF. This chain connects TRBV20-1 to TRBJ2-1; possible D gene TRBD2, 6 bases. V was clipped by 1 base and J by 2 bases, with 18 bases between them. Germline assignment: CDR1 DFQATT and CDR2 SNEGSKA (reference sequence). CDR3 size: 17 residues.

There are many counts of this clonotype. The V call is TRBV27, the J call TRBJ1-1; a possible D gene is TRBD1 (6 bases). V was cut by 3 bases and J by 1 base, with 9 bases left in between. Germline CDR1 and CDR2: MNHEY and SMNVEV (reference sequence). The CDR3 runs 14 residues. The CDR3, as DNA: TGTGCCAGCAGTTTGTTACAGGGGAACACTGAAGCTTTCTTT. Its protein product is CASSLLQGNTEAFF.

This clonotype was counted a few times. As DNA, the CDR3 is TGTGCCAGCAGCCTTACAGAGAGTCGCTACGAGCAGTACTTC. Translating it yields CASSLTESRYEQYF. This chain uses TRBV6-1 with TRBJ2-7; no firm D call. V dropped 6 bases and J dropped 3 bases, with 15 bases sitting between them. The CDR3 has 14 amino acids. CDR1 and CDR2 from the germline V gene are MNHNS and SASEGT.

The J gene is TRBJ1-5, the V gene TRBV4-3, with 9 positions matching TRBD1. CDR3 length: 15 residues. Germline CDR1 reads LGHNA; CDR2 reads YSLEER. V gave up 4 bases and J gave up 6 bases; unmatched junction bases: 7. CDR3 DNA sequence: TGCGCCAGCAGCCCTCAGACAGGGGGTGGTCAGCCCCAGCATTTT. It codes for CASSPQTGGGQPQHF.

The chain couples TRBV6-5 to TRBJ2-1; 7 bases line up with TRBD2. V shed 1 base and J 8 bases; nucleotides not matched to a gene: 11. In germline, CDR1 is MNHEY, CDR2 SVGAGI. This CDR3 region has 16 residues. CDR3 amino acids: CASSYYAGVVEYEQFF. DNA of the CDR3: TGTGCCAGCAGTTACTATGCGGGAGTCGTGGAATATGAGCAGTTCTTC.

The table lists this clonotype with a few counts. This chain joins TRBV4-2 and TRBJ2-3; D is undetermined. This CDR3 has 15 amino acids. V was cut by 0 bases and J by 0 bases, with 7 bases left in between. CDR1 and CDR2 (germline): LGHNA, YNFKEQ. The CDR3 region has the DNA TGTGCCAGCAGCCAAGATCCCCAGAGCACAGATACGCAGTATTTT. Its protein product is CASSQDPQSTDTQYF.

This clonotype was detected a few times. The rearrangement uses TRBV30 and TRBJ2-7, with unresolved D. This CDR3 is 12 amino acids long. Germline V gives CDR1 GTSNPN, CDR2 SVGIG (reference sequence). V lost 0 bases, J lost 6 bases, and 9 bases lay in between. DNA of the CDR3: TGTGCCTGGAGTGTACTTCCTACCGAGCAGTACTTC. Protein sequence: CAWSVLPTEQYF.

This clonotype was seen a handful of times. The genes are TRBV5-1 and TRBJ2-5; TRBD1 agrees at 8 bases. This CDR3 is built from 15 residues. Germline lookup yields CDR1 SGHRS and CDR2 YFSETQ. V trimming: 6 bases; J trimming: 0 bases; junction bases outside the gene matches: 7. The CDR3 sequence is CASTTDRGYQETQYF. The CDR3 DNA is TGCGCCAGCACCACCGACAGGGGTTACCAAGAGACCCAGTACTTC.

The chain employs TRBV7-9 and TRBJ2-5, with a tentative D call TRBD2 (5 bases). Between the trimmed V and J ends, which lost 3 bases and 5 bases, there was a span of 10 bases. Per germline, CDR1 SEHNR and CDR2 FQNEAQ (reference sequence). CDR3 length equals 13 residues. The CDR3 DNA sequence: TGTGCCAGCAGCTTCGGGGATTCGGAGACCCAGTACTTC. It codes for CASSFGDSETQYF.

This clonotype turned up a few times. The V gene is TRBV24-1, the J gene TRBJ2-3, with unresolved D. Germline V gives CDR1 KGHDR, CDR2 SFDVKD. CDR3 length: 15 amino acids. V was trimmed by 2 bases and J by 1 base, leaving 9 bases between them. The CDR3 DNA is TGTGCCACCAGTGATTCCGGGTCCCGCACAGATACGCAGTATTTT. Its protein product is CATSDSGSRTDTQYF.

J is TRBJ1-2 and V is TRBV2; perhaps TRBD1 as D (5 bases). V was trimmed by 0 bases and J by 4 bases, leaving 12 bases between them. The CDR3 loop spans 15 amino acids. Germline V lookup: CDR1 SNHLY, CDR2 FYNNEI. The CDR3 DNA sequence: TGTGCCAGCAGTGAAGCTCCAGGGTTGGGCTATGGCTACACCTTC. Its protein product is CASSEAPGLGYGYTF.

The genes are TRBV11-2 and TRBJ2-2; 7 positions agree with TRBD2. The length of the CDR3 is 18 residues. Germline assignment: CDR1 SGHAT and CDR2 FQNNGV. The V and J ends lost 3 bases and 4 bases, in that order; junction bases with no gene match: 14. The CDR3: CASSLVPPGGLRTGELFF. The CDR3 bases are TGTGCCAGCAGCTTGGTTCCCCCGGGAGGCCTTCGCACCGGGGAGCTGTTTTTT.